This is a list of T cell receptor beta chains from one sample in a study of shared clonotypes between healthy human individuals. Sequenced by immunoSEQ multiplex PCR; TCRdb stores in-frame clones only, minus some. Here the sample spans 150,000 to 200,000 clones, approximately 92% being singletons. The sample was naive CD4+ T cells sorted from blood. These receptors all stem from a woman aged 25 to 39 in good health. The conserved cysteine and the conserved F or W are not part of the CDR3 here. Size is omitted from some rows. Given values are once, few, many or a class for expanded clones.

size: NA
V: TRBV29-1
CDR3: SVVLSTSGNTIY

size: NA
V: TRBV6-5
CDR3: ASRKTGGLSYEQY

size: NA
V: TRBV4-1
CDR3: ASSQDITRATADQPQH

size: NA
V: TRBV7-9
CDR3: ASSFEAYEQY

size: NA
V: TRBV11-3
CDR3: ASSLSYNEQF

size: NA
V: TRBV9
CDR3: ASGTHTQPTGYGYT

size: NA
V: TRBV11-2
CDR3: ASSWGGHYEQY

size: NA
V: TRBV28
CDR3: ASSRGTSGRSEQY

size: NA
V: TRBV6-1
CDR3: ASKKGQGLYEQY

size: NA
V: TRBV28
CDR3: ASSLAGRVEKLF

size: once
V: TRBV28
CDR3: ASSSDVIQETQY

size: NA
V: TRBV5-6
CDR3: ASSLGGPLGGNYGYT

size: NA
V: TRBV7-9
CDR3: ASRPRGLAEWEQY

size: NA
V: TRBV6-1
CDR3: ASSEGQKNTIY